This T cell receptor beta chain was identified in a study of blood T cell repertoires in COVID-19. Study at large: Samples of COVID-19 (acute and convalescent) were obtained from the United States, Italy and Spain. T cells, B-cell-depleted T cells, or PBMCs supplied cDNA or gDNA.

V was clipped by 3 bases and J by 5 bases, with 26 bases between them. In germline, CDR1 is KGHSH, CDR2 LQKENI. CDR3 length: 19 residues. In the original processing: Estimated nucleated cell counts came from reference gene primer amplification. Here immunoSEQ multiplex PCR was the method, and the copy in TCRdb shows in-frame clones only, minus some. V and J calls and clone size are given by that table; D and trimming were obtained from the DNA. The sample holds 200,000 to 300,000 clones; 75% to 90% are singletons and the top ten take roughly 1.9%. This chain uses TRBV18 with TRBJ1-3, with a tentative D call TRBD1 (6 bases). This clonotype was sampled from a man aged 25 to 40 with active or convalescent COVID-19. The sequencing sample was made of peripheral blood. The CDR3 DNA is TGTGCCAGCTCACCGACGGCTGACGCGGGTGCAGGGGCGAGAAACACCATATATTTT. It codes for CASSPTADAGAGARNTIYF.